Only one count was recorded for the clone carrying this TCR beta chain. No antigen is known for it. This may arise from a read error, as a much more abundant clone is one base away. The data are from a study of CD8 T cells in ankylosing spondylitis. Study outcomes and limitations: Reactive arthritis synovial fluid and blood previously showed some of these motif variants. What appeared characteristic of ankylosing spondylitis blood was a TCR beta motif of under 10 highly homologous variants.

V was shortened by 3 bases and J by 0 bases, with 6 bases between the two germline ends. Germline-derived CDR1 and CDR2 are DFQATT and SNEGSKA (reference sequence). CDR3 length equals 12 residues. Researchers built TCR beta libraries using quantitative 5'-RACE with molecular barcodes. TCRdb called the 5' RACE reads again in MiXCR, with one record for every CDR3 protein. Of under 850,000 distinct CDR3 sequences listed, 15% to 20% were seen once; the top ten hold approximately 18%. The TCR comes from a male donor with ankylosing spondylitis. Sequenced material: blood, either unsorted or a sorted T cell fraction (not recorded which). V is TRBV20-1 and J is TRBJ2-7; D is uncertain. The CDR3 sequence is CSASQSSYEQYF. DNA for the CDR3: TGCAGTGCTAGCCAGAGCTCCTACGAGCAGTACTTC.